This note documents a single T cell receptor (beta chain) sequence. No antigen is known for it. The sample is drawn from a study of T cells expressing NK-cell markers. Study-level information: Investigators obtained TCR beta repertoires from sorted CD3+CD56+NKG2C+, CD3+CD56+NKG2C- and CD3+CD56-NKG2C+ T cells. Broader study findings: Top CD8+ clonotypes included the dominant CD3+CD56+NKG2C+ clonotypes in 6 or 7 donors.

This CDR3 is 19 amino acids long. Germline values: CDR1 SEHNR, CDR2 FQNEAQ (reference sequence). With the 5' RACE reads reprocessed, TCRdb shows one record per CDR3 protein and no DNA. Its table lists about 150,000 distinct CDR3 sequences. The V and J genes are TRBV7-9 and TRBJ2-6; TCRdb picks TRBD1, but there is no DNA to check that call. What was sequenced was blood T cells: a sorted CD56 or NKG2C T cell subset, CD4+ or CD8+ T cells, or bulk PBMC T cells (not recorded which). The receptor was isolated from a woman aged 50 to 60 in good health. CDR3 protein: CASSFRPRDSSSGANVLTF.